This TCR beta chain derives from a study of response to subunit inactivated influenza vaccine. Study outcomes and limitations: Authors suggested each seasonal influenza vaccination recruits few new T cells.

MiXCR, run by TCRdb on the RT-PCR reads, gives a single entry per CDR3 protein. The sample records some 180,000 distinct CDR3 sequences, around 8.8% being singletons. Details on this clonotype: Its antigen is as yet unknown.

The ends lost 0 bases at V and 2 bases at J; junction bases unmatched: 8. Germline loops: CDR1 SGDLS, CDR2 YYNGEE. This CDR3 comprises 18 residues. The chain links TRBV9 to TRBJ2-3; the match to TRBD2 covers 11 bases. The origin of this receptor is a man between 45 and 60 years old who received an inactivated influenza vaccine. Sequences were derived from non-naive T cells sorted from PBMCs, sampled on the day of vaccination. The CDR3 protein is CASSVGTSGFQVTDTQYF. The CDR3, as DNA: TGTGCCAGCAGCGTAGGGACTAGCGGGTTTCAGGTCACAGATACGCAGTATTTT.